The next 14 T cell receptor beta chains were all read from a single sample in a study of CXCR3-negative and CXCR3-positive naive CD8 T cells. No antigen has been identified for these receptors. General study points: CXCR3-positive naive cells carried more hydrophobic TRB CDR3s than CXCR3-negative ones.

Via 5' RACE with UMI labels, TRB cDNA libraries were prepared. TCRdb reprocessed the 5' RACE reads and reports one entry per CDR3 protein, with no DNA. The specimen's table records some 150,000 distinct CDR3 sequences. What was sequenced was naive CXCR3+ CD8+ T cells from blood. Subset: CD45RO-CCR7+CD27+CD95- naive CD8+ T cells expressing CXCR3 (TNR3+). These receptors were taken from a human donor in good health. Some clones in this sample may be carry-over from other donors' samples.

The genes are TRBV20-1 and TRBJ1-2; with no DNA, the TCRdb D assignment of TRBD1 cannot be verified. The germline gives CDR1 DFQATT, CDR2 SNEGSKA (reference sequence). The CDR3 has 18 residues. The CDR3 sequence: CSARGAVLRDRANYGYTF.

The chain uses TRBV4-2 and TRBJ2-5; the D call of TRBD2 rests on TCRdb alone, since no DNA is present to check it. The germline CDR1 and CDR2 sequences are LGHNA and YNFKEQ. The CDR3 has 14 residues. The CDR3: CASSDSGGQETQYF.

This sequence joins TRBV5-1 and TRBJ1-4; TCRdb proposes TRBD1, but this gene call is untestable without DNA. This CDR3 is built from 15 residues. Germline CDR1 and CDR2: SGHRS and YFSETQ. CDR3 loop: CASSPWTGEREKLFF. Full variable domain (rest looked up from reference TRBV5-1 and TRBJ1-4): KAGVTQTPRYLIKTRGQQVTLSCSPISGHRSVSWYQQTPGQGLQFLFEYFSETQRNKGNFPGRFSGRQFSNSRSEMNVSTLELGDSALYLCASSPWTGEREKLFFGSGTQLSVL.

CDR3 sequence reads: CASSLGLAGASFEQYF. The rearrangement joins TRBV7-9 to TRBJ2-7; TCRdb lists TRBD2, though no DNA is available to test this call. Germline V CDR1 and CDR2: SEHNR, FQNEAQ (reference sequence). This CDR3 is built from 16 residues.

The chain recombines TRBV28 with TRBJ2-3; TCRdb designates TRBD2, a call that cannot be tested without DNA. CDR1 is MDHEN, CDR2 SYDVKM, per germline. The CDR3 has 16 residues. CDR3 protein: CASKPERGVGTDTQYF. Full variable domain (rest looked up from reference TRBV28 and TRBJ2-3): DVKVTQSSRYLVKRTGEKVFLECVQDMDHENMFWYRQDPGLGLRLIYFSYDVKMKEKGDIPEGYSVSREKKERFSLILESASTNQTSMYLCASKPERGVGTDTQYFGPGTRLTVL.

This chain links TRBV3-1 with TRBJ2-7; TCRdb's D gene call, TRBD2, goes unchecked for lack of DNA. Germline V gene lookup returns CDR1 LGHDT and CDR2 YNNKEL (reference sequence). This CDR3 contains 16 residues. The CDR3 loop reads CASSPPMVGTSGMQYF.

V and J are TRBV15 and TRBJ1-1; TCRdb indicates TRBD1, and absent DNA this call remains unverified. The CDR3 loop spans 15 amino acids. Per germline, CDR1 LNHNV and CDR2 YYDKDF (reference sequence). The CDR3 sequence is CATSSRWGGVAEAFF. The full variable domain, its missing parts supplied by reference TRBV15 and TRBJ1-1, is DAMVIQNPRYQVTQFGKPVTLSCSQTLNHNVMYWYQQKSSQAPKLLFHYYDKDFNNEADTPDNFQSRRPNTSFCFLDIRSPGLGDTAMYLCATSSRWGGVAEAFFGQGTRLTVV.

The chain uses TRBV21-1 and TRBJ2-4; checking the TCRdb D call of TRBD1 is not possible without DNA. TRBV21-1 is listed as a pseudogene. The CDR3 totals 17 residues. CDR3 sequence: CASQGQGIKLAKNIQYF.

This chain connects TRBV12-3 or TRBV12-4 to TRBJ2-5; checking the TCRdb D call of TRBD1 is not possible without DNA. CDR3 length equals 15 residues. CDR3 residues: CASSGRGQGEETQYF.

CDR3 loop: CATSDLRRGGHEQFF. V and J are TRBV24-1 and TRBJ2-1; TCRdb calls TRBD1, which cannot be checked without DNA. The CDR3 has 15 amino acids. In germline, CDR1 is KGHDR, CDR2 SFDVKD.

J is TRBJ2-7 and V is TRBV12-3 or TRBV12-4; TCRdb reports TRBD1, a call that lacks DNA to check it against. The CDR3 is made up of 17 amino acids. CDR3 amino acids: CASSKYRDTGTSYEQYF.

The chain recombines TRBV25-1 with TRBJ1-2; checking the TCRdb D call of TRBD1 is not possible without DNA. The CDR3 length is 15 residues. Germline V gives CDR1 MGHDK, CDR2 SYGVNS. CDR3 protein: CASSSWDDANYGYTF.

The V and J genes are TRBV6-6 and TRBJ2-1; with no DNA, the TCRdb D assignment of TRBD1 cannot be verified. The CDR3 is made up of 15 amino acids. Germline V gives CDR1 MNHNY, CDR2 SVGAGI (reference sequence). The CDR3 protein is CASSITWGFSNEQFF.

The chain uses TRBV7-9 and TRBJ2-1; TCRdb's assignment of TRBD2 cannot be checked, as there is no DNA. The germline V gene encodes CDR1 SEHNR and CDR2 FQNEAQ (reference sequence). The CDR3 sequence is 16 residues long. The CDR3 loop is CASRNTGTSVYNEQFF.